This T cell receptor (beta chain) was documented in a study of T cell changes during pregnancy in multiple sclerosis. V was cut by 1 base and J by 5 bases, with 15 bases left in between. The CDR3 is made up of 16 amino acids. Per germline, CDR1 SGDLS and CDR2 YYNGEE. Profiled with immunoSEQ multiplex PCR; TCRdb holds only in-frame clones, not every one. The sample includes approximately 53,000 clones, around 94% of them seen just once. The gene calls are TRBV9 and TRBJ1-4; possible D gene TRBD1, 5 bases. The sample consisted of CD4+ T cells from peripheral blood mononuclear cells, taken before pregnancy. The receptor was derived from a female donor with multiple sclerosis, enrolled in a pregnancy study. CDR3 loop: CASSVRPQGKNEKLFF. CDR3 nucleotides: TGTGCCAGCAGCGTACGTCCCCAGGGAAAGAATGAAAAACTGTTTTTT.